The clone carrying this T cell receptor beta chain was counted many times. The germline V gene has CDR1 SGHKS and CDR2 YYEKEE (reference sequence). The CDR3 contains 14 residues. The J segment lost 3 bases and the V segment lost 0 bases, leaving 2 bases of the junction unmatched. TCRdb itself ran the 5' RACE reads through MiXCR, one entry per CDR3 protein. The sample has roughly 39,000 distinct CDR3 sequences, about 4.4% seen once. This record belongs to a study of neurological immune-mediated disorders. The source is a man aged 18-30 years in good health. The V and J genes are TRBV5-5 and TRBJ1-2, with 7 nucleotides matching TRBD1. The sequenced sample consisted of CD4+ T cells from blood. CDR3 region: CASSLGQGYYGYTF. The DNA of the CDR3 is TGTGCCAGCAGCTTGGGACAGGGCTACTATGGCTACACCTTC. Variable domain in full (rest from reference TRBV5-5 and TRBJ1-2): DAGVTQSPTHLIKTRGQQVTLRCSPISGHKSVSWYQQVLGQGPQFIFQYYEKEERGRGNFPDRFSARQFPNYSSELNVNALLLGDSALYLCASSLGQGYYGYTFGSGTRLTVV.